The clone carrying this T cell receptor beta chain has at least ten counts. TCRdb processed the RT-PCR reads anew with MiXCR; each CDR3 protein has one entry. The sample comprises about 680,000 distinct CDR3 sequences, around 14% of which are singletons, and 3.6% rests with the top ten. The ends were cut back, 8 bases at V and 5 bases at J, with 11 bases in the middle. The CDR3 runs 12 residues. CDR1 MNHEY and CDR2 SVGEGT come from the germline V gene. The TCR was taken from a female donor in good health, serving as a healthy control. The specimen sequenced was memory CD4+ T cells from blood. The chain links TRBV6-2 or TRBV6-3 to TRBJ2-3; D is unclear. CDR3 DNA: TGTGCCAGCCACGGTGACGGAGATACGCAGTATTTT. As protein: CASHGDGDTQYF.